This TCR beta chain originates from a study of cytomegalovirus exposure and HLA in healthy donors. Germline CDR1 and CDR2: GTSNPN and SVGIG (reference sequence). V was pared by 0 bases and J by 5 bases, with 9 bases between. CDR3 length equals 13 residues. At collection, donors were nominally healthy, but unrecorded immune exposures were probable. The PCR employed 60 Vbeta primers together with 13 Jbeta primers. Sequencing used immunoSEQ multiplex PCR; TCRdb keeps in-frame clones, though not all of them. The sample records about 97,000 clones, about four fifths being singletons. The sample taken for sequencing was PBMCs. This clonotype originated in a woman in her thirties or forties in good health and CMV-seronegative. This sequence joins TRBV30 and TRBJ2-3; D is perhaps TRBD1 (5 bases). The CDR3 here is CAWSVAQGDTQYF. Written as DNA, the CDR3 is TGTGCCTGGAGTGTCGCCCAGGGAGATACGCAGTATTTT.